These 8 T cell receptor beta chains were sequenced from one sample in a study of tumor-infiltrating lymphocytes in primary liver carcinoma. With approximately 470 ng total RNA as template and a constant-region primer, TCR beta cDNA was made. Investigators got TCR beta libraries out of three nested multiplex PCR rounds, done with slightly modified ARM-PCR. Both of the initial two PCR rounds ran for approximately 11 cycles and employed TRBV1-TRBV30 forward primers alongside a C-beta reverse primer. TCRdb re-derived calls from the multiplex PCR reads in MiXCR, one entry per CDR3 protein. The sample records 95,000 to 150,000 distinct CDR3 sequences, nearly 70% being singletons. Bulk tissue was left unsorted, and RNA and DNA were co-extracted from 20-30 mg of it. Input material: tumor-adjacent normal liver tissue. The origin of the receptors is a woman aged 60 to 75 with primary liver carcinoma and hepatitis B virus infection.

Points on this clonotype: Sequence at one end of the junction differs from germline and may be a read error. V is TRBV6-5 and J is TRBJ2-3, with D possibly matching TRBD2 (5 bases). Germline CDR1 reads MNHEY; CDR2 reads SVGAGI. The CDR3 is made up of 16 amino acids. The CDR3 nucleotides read TGTGCCAACACCCCCCTTCCGGGAAGGCGAGCAGATAAGCAGTATTTT. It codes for CANTPLPGRRADKQYF.

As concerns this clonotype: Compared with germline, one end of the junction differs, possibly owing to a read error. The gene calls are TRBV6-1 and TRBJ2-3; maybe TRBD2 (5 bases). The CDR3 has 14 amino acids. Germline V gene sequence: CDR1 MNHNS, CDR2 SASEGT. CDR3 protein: CATIGLTCADTQYF. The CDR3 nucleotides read TGCGCCACCATTGGACTGACCTGTGCAGATACGCAGTATTTT.

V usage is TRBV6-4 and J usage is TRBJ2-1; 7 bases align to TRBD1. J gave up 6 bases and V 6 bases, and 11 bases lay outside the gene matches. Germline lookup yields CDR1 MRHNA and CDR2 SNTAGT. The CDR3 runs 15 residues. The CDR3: CASSQRGTDCNEQFF. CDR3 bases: TGTGCCAGCAGCCAGAGAGGGACAGACTGCAATGAGCAGTTCTTC.

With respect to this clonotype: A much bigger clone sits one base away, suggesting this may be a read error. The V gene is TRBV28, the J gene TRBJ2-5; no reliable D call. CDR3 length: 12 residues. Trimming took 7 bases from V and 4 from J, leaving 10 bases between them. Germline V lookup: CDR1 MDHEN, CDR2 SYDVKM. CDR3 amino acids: CASTFAGETQYF. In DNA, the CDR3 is TGTGCCAGCACTTTTGCCGGAGAGACCCAGTACTTC.

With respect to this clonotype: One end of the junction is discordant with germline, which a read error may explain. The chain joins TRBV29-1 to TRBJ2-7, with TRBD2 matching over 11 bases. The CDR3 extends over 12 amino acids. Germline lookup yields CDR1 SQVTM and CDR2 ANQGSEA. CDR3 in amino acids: CSGGDLSYDQYF. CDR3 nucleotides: TGTAGCGGGGGGGACCTTTCCTACGATCAGTACTTC.

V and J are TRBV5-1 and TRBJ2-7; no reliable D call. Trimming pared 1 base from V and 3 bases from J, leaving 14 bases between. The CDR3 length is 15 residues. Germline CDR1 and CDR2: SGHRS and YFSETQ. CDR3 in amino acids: CASSLSWEQNYEQYF. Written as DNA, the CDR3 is TGCGCCAGCAGCTTGTCCTGGGAACAGAACTACGAGCAGTACTTC.

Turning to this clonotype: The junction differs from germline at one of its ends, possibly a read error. CDR3 residues: CASSLLGLGASLDF. Here the CDR3 DNA reads TGTGCCAGCAGTCTCCTCGGACTGGGGGCCTCGCTGGACTTC. The chain links TRBV12-3 or TRBV12-4 to TRBJ2-5; weak D call: TRBD1 (6 bases). The CDR3 is made up of 14 amino acids.

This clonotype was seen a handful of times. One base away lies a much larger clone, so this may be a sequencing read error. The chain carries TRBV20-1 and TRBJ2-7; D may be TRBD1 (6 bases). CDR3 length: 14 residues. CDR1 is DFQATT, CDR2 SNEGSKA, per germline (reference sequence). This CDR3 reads CSVRNRDISYEQYF. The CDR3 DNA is TGCAGTGTTAGAAACAGGGATATATCCTACGAGCAGTACTTC.